The clone carrying this T cell receptor (beta chain) was counted a few times. Its antigen is not identified. This sample stems from a study of CD8+ T cells in alopecia areata. Study-wide points: Higher clonality and more expanded CD8+ clones appeared in lesional than normal scalp.

RNA, once extracted, was reverse transcribed into cDNA for use as the sequencing template. The repertoire was sequenced with immunoSEQ multiplex PCR; TCRdb's copy has only in-frame clones and lacks some. The table records about 120,000 clones, roughly 50% of them present only once. V lost 5 bases to trimming and J lost 14 bases, with 13 bases between them. The V gene's germline CDR1 is MNHEY and CDR2 SMNVEV (reference sequence). CDR3 length: 11 residues. Investigators sorted PBMCs to obtain both CD4+ and CD8+ T cells. This TCR was sampled from a human donor with alopecia areata. Input material: NKG2D-low CD8+ T cells sorted from blood. The chain carries TRBV27 and TRBJ2-1; D is undetermined. CDR3 region: CASSIGTLEFF. In DNA form, the CDR3 reads TGTGCCAGCAGTATCGGCACATTGGAGTTCTTC.